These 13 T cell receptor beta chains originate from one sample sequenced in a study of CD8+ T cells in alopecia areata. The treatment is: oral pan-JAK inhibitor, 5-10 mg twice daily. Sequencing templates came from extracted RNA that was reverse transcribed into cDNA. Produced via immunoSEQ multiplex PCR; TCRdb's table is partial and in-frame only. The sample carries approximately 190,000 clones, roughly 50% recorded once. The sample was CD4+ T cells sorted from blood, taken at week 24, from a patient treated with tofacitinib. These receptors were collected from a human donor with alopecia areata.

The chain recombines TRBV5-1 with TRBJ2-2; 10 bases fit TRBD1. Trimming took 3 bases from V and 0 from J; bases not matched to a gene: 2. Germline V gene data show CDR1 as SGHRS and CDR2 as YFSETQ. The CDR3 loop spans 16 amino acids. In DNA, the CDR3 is TGCGCCAGCAGCTCAGGACAGGGGGCGAACACCGGGGAGCTGTTTTTT. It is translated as CASSSGQGANTGELFF.

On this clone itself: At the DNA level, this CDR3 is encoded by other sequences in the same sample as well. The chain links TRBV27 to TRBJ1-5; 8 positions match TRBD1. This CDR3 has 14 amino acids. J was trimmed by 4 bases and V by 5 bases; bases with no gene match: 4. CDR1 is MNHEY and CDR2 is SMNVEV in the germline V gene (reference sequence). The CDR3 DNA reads TGTGCCAGCAGTCCAGACAGGGGAAATCAGCCCCAGCATTTT. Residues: CASSPDRGNQPQHF.

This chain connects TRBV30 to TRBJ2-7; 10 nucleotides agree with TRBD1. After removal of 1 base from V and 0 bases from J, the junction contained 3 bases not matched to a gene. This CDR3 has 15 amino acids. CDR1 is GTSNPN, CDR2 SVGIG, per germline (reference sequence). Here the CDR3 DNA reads TGTGCCTGGAGTGGGGGGGACAGGGGCTCCTACGAGCAGTACTTC. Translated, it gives CAWSGGDRGSYEQYF.

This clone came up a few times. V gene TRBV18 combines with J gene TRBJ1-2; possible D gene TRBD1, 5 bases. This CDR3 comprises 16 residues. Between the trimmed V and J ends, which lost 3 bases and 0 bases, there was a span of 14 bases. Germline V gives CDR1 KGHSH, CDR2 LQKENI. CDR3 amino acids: CASSPRADKSNYGYTF. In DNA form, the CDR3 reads TGTGCCAGCTCACCTAGAGCGGACAAATCTAACTATGGCTACACCTTC.

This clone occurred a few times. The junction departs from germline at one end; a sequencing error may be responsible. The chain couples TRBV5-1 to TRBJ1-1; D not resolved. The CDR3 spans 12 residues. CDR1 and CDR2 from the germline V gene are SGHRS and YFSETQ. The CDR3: CASSLDGSEAFF. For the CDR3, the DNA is TGCGCCAGCAGTTTGGACGGCTCGGAAGCTTTCTTT.

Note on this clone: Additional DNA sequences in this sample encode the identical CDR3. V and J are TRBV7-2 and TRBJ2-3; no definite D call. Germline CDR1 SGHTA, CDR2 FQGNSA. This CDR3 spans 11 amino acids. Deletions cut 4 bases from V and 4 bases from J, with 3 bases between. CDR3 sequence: CASSSADTQYF. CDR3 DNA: TGTGCCAGCAGCTCGGCAGATACGCAGTATTTT.

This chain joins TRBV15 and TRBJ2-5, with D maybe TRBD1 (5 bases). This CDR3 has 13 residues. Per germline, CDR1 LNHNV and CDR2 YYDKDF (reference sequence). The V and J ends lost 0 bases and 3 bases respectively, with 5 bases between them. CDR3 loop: CATSRDREETQYF. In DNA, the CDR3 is TGTGCCACCAGCAGAGACAGGGAAGAGACCCAGTACTTC.

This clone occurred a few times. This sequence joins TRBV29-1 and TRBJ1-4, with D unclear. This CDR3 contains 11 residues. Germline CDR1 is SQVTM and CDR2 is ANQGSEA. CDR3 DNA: TGCACCGCAAAGTGGGATGAAAAACTGTTTTTT. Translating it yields CTAKWDEKLFF.

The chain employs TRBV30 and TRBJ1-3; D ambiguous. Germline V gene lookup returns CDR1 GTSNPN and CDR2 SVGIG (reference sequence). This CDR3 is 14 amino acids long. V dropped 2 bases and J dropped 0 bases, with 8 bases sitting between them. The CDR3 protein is CAWSLVSSGNTIYF. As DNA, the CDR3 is TGTGCCTGGAGTCTGGTCAGCTCTGGAAACACCATATATTTT. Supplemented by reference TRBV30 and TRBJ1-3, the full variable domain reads SQTIHQWPATLVQPVGSPLSLECTVEGTSNPNLYWYRQAAGRGLQLLFYSVGIGQISSEVPQNLSASRPQDRQFILSSKKLLLSDSGFYLCAWSLVSSGNTIYFGEGSWLTVV.

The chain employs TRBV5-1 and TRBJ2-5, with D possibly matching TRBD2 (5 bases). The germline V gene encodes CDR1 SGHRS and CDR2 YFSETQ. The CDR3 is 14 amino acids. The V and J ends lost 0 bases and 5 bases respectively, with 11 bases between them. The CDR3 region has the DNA TGCGCCAGCAGCTTGGGGGCTAGCAGCGAGACCCAGTACTTC. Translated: CASSLGASSETQYF.

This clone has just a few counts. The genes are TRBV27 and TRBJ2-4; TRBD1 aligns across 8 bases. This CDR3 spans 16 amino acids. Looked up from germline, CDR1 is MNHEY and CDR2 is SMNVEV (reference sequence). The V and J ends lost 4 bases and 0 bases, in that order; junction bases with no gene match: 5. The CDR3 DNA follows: TGTGCCAGCAGTTCGACAGGGGCCGTAGCCAAAAACATTCAGTACTTC. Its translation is CASSSTGAVAKNIQYF.

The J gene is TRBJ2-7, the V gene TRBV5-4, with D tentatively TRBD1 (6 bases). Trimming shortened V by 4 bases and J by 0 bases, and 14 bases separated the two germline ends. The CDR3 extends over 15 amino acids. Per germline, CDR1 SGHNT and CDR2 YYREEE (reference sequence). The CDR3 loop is CASSKRGHRSYEQYF. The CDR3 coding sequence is TGTGCCAGCAGCAAAAGGGGACACCGCTCCTACGAGCAGTACTTC.

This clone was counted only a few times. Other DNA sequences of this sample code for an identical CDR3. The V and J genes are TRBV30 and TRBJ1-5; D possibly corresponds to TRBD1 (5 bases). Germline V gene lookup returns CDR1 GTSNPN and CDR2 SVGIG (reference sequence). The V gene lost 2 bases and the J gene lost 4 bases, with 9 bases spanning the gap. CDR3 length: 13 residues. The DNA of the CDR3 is TGTGCCTGGAGTTCTGGGGGTAATCAGCCCCAGCATTTT. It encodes CAWSSGGNQPQHF.